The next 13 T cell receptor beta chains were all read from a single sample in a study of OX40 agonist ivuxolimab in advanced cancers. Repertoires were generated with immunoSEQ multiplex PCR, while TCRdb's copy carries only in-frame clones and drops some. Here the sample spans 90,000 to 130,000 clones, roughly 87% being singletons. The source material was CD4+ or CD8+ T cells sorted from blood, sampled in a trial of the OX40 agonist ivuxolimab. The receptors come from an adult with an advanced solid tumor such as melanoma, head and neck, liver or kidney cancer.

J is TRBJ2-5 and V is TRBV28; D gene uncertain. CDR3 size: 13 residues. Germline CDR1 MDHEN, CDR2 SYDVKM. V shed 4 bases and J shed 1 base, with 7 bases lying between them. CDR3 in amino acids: CASSSATQETQYF. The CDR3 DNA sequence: TGTGCCAGCAGTTCGGCTACCCAAGAGACCCAGTACTTC.

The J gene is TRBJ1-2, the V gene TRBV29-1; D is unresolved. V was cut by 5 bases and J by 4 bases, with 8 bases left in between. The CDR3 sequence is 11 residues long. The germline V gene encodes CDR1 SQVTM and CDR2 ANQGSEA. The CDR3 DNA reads TGCAGCGTTTCCATCCGCTATGGCTACACCTTC. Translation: CSVSIRYGYTF.

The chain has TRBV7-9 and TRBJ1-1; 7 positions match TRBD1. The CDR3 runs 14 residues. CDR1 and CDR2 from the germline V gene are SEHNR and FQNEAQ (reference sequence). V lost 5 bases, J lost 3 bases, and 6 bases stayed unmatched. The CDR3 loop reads CASSLRQGHTEAFF. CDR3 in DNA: TGTGCCAGCAGCCTCCGACAGGGTCACACTGAAGCTTTCTTT.

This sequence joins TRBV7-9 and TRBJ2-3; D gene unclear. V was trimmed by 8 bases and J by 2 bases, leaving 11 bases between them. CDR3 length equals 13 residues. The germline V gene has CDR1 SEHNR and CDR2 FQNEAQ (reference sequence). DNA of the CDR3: TGTGCCAGCGTAACTGATTACACAGATACGCAGTATTTT. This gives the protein CASVTDYTDTQYF.

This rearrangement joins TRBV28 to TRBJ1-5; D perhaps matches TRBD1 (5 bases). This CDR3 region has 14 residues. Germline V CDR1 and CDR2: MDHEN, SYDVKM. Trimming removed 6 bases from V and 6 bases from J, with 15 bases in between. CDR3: CASRPTGGPQPQHF. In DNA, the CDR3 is TGTGCCAGCAGGCCTACTGGGGGACCTCAGCCCCAGCATTTT.

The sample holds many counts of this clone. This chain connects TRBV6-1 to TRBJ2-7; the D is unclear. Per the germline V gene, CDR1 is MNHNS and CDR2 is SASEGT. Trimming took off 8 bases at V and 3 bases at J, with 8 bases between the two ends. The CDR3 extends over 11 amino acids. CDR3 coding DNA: TGTGCCAGCGATTCCCTCTACGAGCAGTACTTC. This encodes CASDSLYEQYF.

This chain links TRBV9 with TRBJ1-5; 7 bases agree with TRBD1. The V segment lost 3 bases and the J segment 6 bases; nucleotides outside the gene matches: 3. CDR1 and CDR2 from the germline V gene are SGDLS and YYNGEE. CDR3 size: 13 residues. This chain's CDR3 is CASSATGVQPQHF. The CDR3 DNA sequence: TGTGCCAGCAGCGCAACAGGGGTTCAGCCCCAGCATTTT.

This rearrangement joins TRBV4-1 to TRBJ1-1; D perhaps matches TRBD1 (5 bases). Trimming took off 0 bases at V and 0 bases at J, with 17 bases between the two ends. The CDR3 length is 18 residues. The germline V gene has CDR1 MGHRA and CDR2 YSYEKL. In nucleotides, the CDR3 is TGCGCCAGCAGCCAAGATTCGGCCAGGGAACGTGTGAACACTGAAGCTTTCTTT. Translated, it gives CASSQDSARERVNTEAFF.

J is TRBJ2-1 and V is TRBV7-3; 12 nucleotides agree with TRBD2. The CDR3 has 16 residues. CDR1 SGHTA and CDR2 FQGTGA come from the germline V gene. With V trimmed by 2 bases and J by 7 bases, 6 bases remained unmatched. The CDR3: CASSLGPSGRVNEQFF. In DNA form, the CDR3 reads TGTGCCAGCAGCTTAGGGCCTAGCGGGAGGGTTAATGAGCAGTTCTTC.

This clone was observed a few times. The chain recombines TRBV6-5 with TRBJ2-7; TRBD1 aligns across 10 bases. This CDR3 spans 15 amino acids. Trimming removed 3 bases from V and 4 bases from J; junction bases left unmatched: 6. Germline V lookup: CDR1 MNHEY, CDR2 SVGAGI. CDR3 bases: TGTGCCAGCAGTTATGGACAGGGGGTGGGGTACGAGCAGTACTTC. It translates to CASSYGQGVGYEQYF.

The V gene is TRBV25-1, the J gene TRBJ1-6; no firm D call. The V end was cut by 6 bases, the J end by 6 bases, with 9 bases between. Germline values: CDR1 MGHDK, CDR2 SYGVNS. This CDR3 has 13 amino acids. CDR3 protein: CASSRILNSPLHF. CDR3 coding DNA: TGTGCCAGCAGCCGGATTCTTAATTCACCCCTCCACTTT.

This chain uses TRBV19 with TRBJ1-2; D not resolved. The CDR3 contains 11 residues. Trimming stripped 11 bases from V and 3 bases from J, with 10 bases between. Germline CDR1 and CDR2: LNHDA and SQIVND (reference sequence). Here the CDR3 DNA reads TGTGCCTCGGGCTGGGACTATGGCTACACCTTC. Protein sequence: CASGWDYGYTF.

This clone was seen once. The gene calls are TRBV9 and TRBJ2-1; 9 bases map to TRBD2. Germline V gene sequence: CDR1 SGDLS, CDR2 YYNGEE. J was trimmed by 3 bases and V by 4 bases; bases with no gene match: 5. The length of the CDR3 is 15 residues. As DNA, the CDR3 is TGTGCCAGCAGCCCCCTAGCGGGATACTACAATGAGCAGTTCTTC. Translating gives CASSPLAGYYNEQFF.